This T cell receptor beta chain was identified in a study of blood T cell repertoires in COVID-19. The table came from immunoSEQ multiplex PCR; TCRdb's copy has only in-frame clones and leaves some out. The repertoire holds 85,000 to 100,000 clones, with 90% as singletons. Trimming shortened V by 3 bases and J by 7 bases, and 12 bases separated the two germline ends. There are 13 residues in the CDR3. In germline, CDR1 is SNHLY, CDR2 FYNNEI. The gene calls are TRBV2 and TRBJ1-1; D uncertain. The sequence derives from a man in his fifties or sixties with acute or convalescent COVID-19. Sequencing was carried out using peripheral blood. The CDR3 is CASSETVGGEAFF. The DNA for the CDR3 is TGTGCCAGCAGTGAGACCGTGGGAGGTGAAGCTTTCTTT.